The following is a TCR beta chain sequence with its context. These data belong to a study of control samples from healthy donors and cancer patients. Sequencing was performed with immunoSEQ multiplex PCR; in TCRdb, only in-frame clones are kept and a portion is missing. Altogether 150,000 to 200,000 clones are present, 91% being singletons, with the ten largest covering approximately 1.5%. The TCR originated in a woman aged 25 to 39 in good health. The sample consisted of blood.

Written as DNA, the CDR3 is TGTGCCAGCAGCCAAGGATCCCAGAACACTGAAGCTTTCTTT. Protein product: CASSQGSQNTEAFF. The chain recombines TRBV3-1 (or the pseudogene TRBV3-2) with TRBJ1-1; no reliable D call. The germline V gene has CDR1 LGHDT and CDR2 YNNKEL (reference sequence). Trimming removed 1 base from V and 1 base from J, with 7 bases in between. CDR3 length: 14 residues.